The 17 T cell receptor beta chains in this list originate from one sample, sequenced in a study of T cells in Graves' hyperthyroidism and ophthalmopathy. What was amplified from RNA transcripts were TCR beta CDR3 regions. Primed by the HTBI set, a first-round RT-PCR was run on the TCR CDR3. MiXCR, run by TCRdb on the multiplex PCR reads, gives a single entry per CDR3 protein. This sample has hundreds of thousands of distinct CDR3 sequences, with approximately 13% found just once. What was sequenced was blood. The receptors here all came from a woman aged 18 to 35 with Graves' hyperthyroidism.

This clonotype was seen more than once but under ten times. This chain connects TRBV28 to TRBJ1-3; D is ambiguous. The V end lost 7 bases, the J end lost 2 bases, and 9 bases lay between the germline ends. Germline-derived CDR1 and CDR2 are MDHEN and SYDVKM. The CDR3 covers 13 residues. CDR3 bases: TGTGCCAGCACTATTATCGCTGGAAACACCATATATTTT. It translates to CASTIIAGNTIYF.

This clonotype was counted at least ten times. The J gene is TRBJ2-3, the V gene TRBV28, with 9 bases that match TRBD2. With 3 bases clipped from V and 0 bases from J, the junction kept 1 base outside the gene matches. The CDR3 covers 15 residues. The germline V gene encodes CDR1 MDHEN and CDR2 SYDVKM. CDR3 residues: CASSFTSGSTDTQYF. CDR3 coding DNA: TGTGCCAGCAGTTTTACTAGCGGGAGCACAGATACGCAGTATTTT.

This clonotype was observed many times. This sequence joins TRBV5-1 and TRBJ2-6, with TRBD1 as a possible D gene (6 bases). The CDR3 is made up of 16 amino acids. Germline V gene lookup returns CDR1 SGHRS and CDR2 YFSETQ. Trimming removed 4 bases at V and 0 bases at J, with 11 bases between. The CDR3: CASSLDSFSGANVLTF. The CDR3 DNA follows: TGCGCCAGCAGCCTGGACAGCTTCTCTGGGGCCAACGTCCTGACTTTC.

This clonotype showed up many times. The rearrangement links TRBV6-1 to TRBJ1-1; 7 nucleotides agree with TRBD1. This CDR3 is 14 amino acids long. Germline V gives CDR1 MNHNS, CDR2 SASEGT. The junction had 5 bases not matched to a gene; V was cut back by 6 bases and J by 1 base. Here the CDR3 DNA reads TGTGCCAGCAGAGGGCACAGGGGGAACACTGAAGCTTTCTTT. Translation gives CASRGHRGNTEAFF.

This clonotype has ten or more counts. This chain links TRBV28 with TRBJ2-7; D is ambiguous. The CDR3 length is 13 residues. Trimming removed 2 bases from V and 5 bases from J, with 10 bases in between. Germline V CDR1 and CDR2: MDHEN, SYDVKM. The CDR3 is CASSLATPDEQYF. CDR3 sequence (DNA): TGTGCCAGCAGTTTAGCCACCCCGGACGAGCAGTACTTC.

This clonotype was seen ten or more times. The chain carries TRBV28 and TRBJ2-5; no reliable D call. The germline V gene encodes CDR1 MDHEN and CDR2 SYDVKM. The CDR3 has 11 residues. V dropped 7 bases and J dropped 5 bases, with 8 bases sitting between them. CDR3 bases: TGTGCCAGCAAGAGCAGGGAGACCCAGTACTTC. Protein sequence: CASKSRETQYF.

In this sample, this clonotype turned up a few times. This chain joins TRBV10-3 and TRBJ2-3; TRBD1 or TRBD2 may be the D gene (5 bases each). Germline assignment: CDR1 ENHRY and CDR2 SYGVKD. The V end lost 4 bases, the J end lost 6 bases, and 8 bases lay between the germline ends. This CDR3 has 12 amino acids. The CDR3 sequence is CAISGDGDTQYF. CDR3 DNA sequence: TGTGCCATCAGTGGGGACGGGGATACGCAGTATTTT.

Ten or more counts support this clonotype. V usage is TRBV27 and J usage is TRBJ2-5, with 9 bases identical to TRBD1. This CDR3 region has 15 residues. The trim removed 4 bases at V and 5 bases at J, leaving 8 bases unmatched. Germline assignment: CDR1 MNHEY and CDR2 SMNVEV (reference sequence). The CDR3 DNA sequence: TGTGCCAGCAGTTCTTACGGACAGGGGACGGAGACCCAGTACTTC. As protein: CASSSYGQGTETQYF.

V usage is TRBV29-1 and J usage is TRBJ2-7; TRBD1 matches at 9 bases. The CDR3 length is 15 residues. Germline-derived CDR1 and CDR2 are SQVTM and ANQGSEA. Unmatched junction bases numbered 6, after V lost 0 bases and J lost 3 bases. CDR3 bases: TGCAGCGTTGAAGACCAACAGGGGGCGGTCTACGAGCAGTACTTC. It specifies CSVEDQQGAVYEQYF.

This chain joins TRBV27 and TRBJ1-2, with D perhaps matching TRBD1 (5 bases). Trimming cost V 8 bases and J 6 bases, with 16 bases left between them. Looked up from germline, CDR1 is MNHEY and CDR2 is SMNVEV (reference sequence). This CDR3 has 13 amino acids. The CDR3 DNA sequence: TGTGCCAGCTCCGGGGGTGCTGCGGATGGCTACACCTTC. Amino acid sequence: CASSGGAADGYTF.

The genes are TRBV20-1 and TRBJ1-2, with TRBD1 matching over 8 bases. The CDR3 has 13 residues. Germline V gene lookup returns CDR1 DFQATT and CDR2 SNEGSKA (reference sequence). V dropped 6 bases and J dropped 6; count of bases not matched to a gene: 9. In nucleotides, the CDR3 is TGCAGTGCACGCCAGACAGGGGTAGATGGCTACACCTTC. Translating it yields CSARQTGVDGYTF.

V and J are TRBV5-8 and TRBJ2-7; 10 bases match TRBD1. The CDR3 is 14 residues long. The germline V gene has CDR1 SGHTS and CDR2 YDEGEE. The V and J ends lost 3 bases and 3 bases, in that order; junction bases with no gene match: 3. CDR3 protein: CASSSRDRGYEQYF. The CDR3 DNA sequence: TGTGCCAGCAGCTCCCGGGACAGGGGCTACGAGCAGTACTTC.

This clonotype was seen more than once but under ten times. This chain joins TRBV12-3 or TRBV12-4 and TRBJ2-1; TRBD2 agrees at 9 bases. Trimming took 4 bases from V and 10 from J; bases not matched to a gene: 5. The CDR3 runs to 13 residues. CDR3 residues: CASSSREGLEQFF. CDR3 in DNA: TGTGCCAGCAGTTCGCGGGAGGGACTAGAGCAGTTCTTC.

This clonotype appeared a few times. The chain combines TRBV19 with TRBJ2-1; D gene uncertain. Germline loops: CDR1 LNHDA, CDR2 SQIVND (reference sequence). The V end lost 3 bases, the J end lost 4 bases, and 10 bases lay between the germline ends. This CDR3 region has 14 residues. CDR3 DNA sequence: TGTGCCAGTAGTATTCTCCAGGAATACAATGAGCAGTTCTTC. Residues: CASSILQEYNEQFF. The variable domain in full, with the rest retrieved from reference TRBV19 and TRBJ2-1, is DGGITQSPKYLFRKEGQNVTLSCEQNLNHDAMYWYRQDPGQGLRLIYYSQIVNDFQKGDIAEGYSVSREKKESFPLTVTSAQKNPTAFYLCASSILQEYNEQFFGPGTRLTVL.

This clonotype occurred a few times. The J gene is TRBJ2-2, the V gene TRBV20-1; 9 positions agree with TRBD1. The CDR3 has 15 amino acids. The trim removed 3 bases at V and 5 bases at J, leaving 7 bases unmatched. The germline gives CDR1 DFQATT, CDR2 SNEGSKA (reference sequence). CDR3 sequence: CSASPRDRVTGELFF. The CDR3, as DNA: TGCAGTGCTAGCCCGAGGGACAGGGTTACCGGGGAGCTGTTTTTT.

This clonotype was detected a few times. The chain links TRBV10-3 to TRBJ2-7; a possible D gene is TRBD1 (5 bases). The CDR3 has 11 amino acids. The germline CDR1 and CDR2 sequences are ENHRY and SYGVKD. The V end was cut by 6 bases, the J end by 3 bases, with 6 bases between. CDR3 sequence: CAISDSYEQYF. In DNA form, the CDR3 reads TGTGCCATCAGCGACAGCTACGAGCAGTACTTC.

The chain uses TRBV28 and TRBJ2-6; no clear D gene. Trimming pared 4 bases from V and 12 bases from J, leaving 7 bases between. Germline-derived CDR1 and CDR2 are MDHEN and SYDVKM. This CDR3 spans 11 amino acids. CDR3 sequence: CASSSWGVLTF. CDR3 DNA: TGTGCCAGCAGTTCTTGGGGCGTCCTGACTTTC.